This T cell receptor beta chain was retrieved from a study of CD8+CD57+ T cells in acquired aplastic anemia. Across the study: Across the sorted CD4+ and CD8+ cells, DNA amounts averaged roughly 3 ug.

In germline, CDR1 is SGHNT, CDR2 YENEEA. V shed 1 base and J shed 5 bases, with 5 bases lying between them. CDR3 length: 12 amino acids. CDR3 and TCR beta VDJ profiling relied on genomic DNA as the template. One entry per CDR3 protein, called by TCRdb with MiXCR from the reads. The profile covers 150,000 to 200,000 distinct CDR3 sequences, with roughly 64% appearing a single time and about half taken by the ten largest. The V and J genes are TRBV11-3 and TRBJ2-5; unclear D gene. The sample was sorted CD4+, CD8+, or CD8+CD57+ T cells (not recorded which) from PBMCs. The TCR was taken from a human donor with severe aplastic anemia or a healthy control (not recorded which). CDR3 loop: CASSLVRETQYF. As DNA, the CDR3 is TGTGCCAGCAGCTTAGTTCGGGAGACCCAGTACTTC. Complete variable domain (other parts from reference TRBV11-3 and TRBJ2-5): EAGVVQSPRYKIIEKKQPVAFWCNPISGHNTLYWYLQNLGQGPELLIRYENEEAVDDSQLPKDRFSAERLKGVDSTLKIQPAELGDSAVYLCASSLVRETQYFGPGTRLLVL.